The 9 T cell receptor beta chains below come from one sample, sequenced in a study of T cells expressing NK-cell markers. TCRdb reprocessed the 5' RACE reads, keeping one entry per CDR3 protein, no DNA. The sample has 550,000 or so distinct CDR3 sequences, and its top ten clones hold roughly 3.6%. Sequencing input: blood T cells: a sorted CD56 or NKG2C T cell subset, CD4+ or CD8+ T cells, or bulk PBMC T cells (not recorded which). The receptor source for this set is a man aged 18 to 29 in good health.

The chain is built from TRBV5-1 and TRBJ2-3; as DNA is missing, the TRBD1 call by TCRdb cannot be tested. The germline V gene has CDR1 SGHRS and CDR2 YFSETQ. This CDR3 has 18 residues. CDR3 loop: CASSLALEQGPRTDTQYF.

The chain uses TRBV12-3 or TRBV12-4 and TRBJ2-2; TCRdb proposes TRBD1, but this gene call is untestable without DNA. The CDR3 is 14 amino acids. CDR3 residues: CASSLPSRGGELFF.

The chain joins TRBV6-2 or TRBV6-3 to TRBJ2-2; TCRdb's D call, TRBD1, is unchecked because there is no DNA. The germline V gene has CDR1 MNHEY and CDR2 SVGEGT. The CDR3 has 14 residues. CDR3 sequence reads: CASSYQGNTGELFF.

The chain combines TRBV29-1 with TRBJ1-2; TCRdb lists TRBD1, though no DNA is available to test this call. The germline CDR1 and CDR2 sequences are SQVTM and ANQGSEA. CDR3 length: 16 amino acids. The CDR3 loop reads CSVDSPPVTGNYGYTF.

The chain recombines TRBV30 with TRBJ1-1; lacking DNA, the TRBD1 call made by TCRdb goes unchecked. From germline, CDR1 is GTSNPN and CDR2 SVGIG (reference sequence). This CDR3 contains 13 residues. The CDR3 sequence is CAWQTGSGTEAFF.

This chain connects TRBV12-3 or TRBV12-4 to TRBJ2-5; TCRdb indicates TRBD1, and absent DNA this call remains unverified. The length of the CDR3 is 17 residues. CDR3 region: CASRGERDRGLQETQYF.

This chain uses TRBV10-2 with TRBJ2-5; absent DNA, TCRdb's TRBD1 call cannot be checked. This CDR3 contains 14 residues. Germline values: CDR1 WSHSY, CDR2 SAAADI. The CDR3 loop is CASKSPGTSQTQYF.

V gene TRBV2 combines with J gene TRBJ2-7; there is no DNA to check the TCRdb D call of TRBD2. This CDR3 has 13 amino acids. Germline loops: CDR1 SNHLY, CDR2 FYNNEI. The CDR3 reads CASSASGIYEQYF.

The chain recombines TRBV20-1 with TRBJ2-1; TCRdb picks TRBD2, but there is no DNA to check that call. Germline values: CDR1 DFQATT, CDR2 SNEGSKA (reference sequence). The CDR3 runs to 15 residues. CDR3: CSARGVSGAFNEQFF.